The 3 T cell receptor beta chains listed next were all sequenced from one sample in a study of blood T cell repertoires in COVID-19. Here immunoSEQ multiplex PCR was the method, and the copy in TCRdb shows in-frame clones only, minus some. The sample holds 370,000 or so clones, roughly 86% seen once. The sequenced sample was peripheral blood. Every receptor here comes from a human donor with acute or convalescent COVID-19. The donor label of this sample is uncertain.

This clone has a single count. The V gene is TRBV4-2, the J gene TRBJ1-2, with D tentatively TRBD1 (6 bases). Between the trimmed V and J ends, which lost 0 bases and 4 bases, there was a span of 9 bases. The CDR3 has 14 amino acids. Per germline, CDR1 LGHNA and CDR2 YNFKEQ. Here the CDR3 DNA reads TGTGCCAGCAGCCAAGACGGGGGGCCCTATGGCTACACCTTC. Its protein product is CASSQDGGPYGYTF.

V and J are TRBV2 and TRBJ1-2; a possible D gene is TRBD1 (5 bases). Germline CDR1 is SNHLY and CDR2 is FYNNEI. The V and J ends lost 6 bases and 2 bases respectively, with 10 bases between them. The length of the CDR3 is 13 residues. In DNA form, the CDR3 reads TGTGCCAGCAGACAACAGGAGAACTATGGCTACACCTTC. Translating it yields CASRQQENYGYTF.

The chain uses TRBV28 and TRBJ2-5; 8 positions match TRBD1. V shed 3 bases and J 4 bases; nucleotides not matched to a gene: 7. CDR1 MDHEN and CDR2 SYDVKM come from the germline V gene. The CDR3 totals 15 residues. CDR3 protein: CASSFQGAARETQYF. CDR3 bases: TGTGCCAGCAGTTTTCAGGGGGCTGCGAGAGAGACCCAGTACTTC.